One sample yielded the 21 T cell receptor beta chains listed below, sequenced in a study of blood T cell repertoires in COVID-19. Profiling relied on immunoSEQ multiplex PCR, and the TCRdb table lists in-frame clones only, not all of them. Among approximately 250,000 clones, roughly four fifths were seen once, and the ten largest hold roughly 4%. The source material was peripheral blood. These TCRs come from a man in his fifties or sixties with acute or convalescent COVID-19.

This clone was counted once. CDR3 in DNA: TGTGCCAGCAGTTTATCCTCAAGGGGGCCCACTGAAGCTTTCTTT. Translation gives CASSLSSRGPTEAFF. The chain uses TRBV27 and TRBJ1-1, with 7 bases that match TRBD1. The V gene end was trimmed by 0 bases and the J gene end by 4 bases; junction bases not matched to a gene: 5. From germline, CDR1 is MNHEY and CDR2 SMNVEV (reference sequence). This CDR3 contains 15 residues.

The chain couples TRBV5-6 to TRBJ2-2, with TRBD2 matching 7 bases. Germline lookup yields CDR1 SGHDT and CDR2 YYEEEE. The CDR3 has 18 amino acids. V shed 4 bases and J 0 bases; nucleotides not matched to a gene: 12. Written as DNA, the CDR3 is TGTGCCAGCAGCGGGGAGGGTAGGTTAGCGACGAACACCGGGGAGCTGTTTTTT. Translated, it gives CASSGEGRLATNTGELFF. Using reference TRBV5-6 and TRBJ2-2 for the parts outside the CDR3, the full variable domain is DAGVTQSPTHLIKTRGQQVTLRCSPKSGHDTVSWYQQALGQGPQFIFQYYEEEERQRGNFPDRFSGHQFPNYSSELNVNALLLGDSALYLCASSGEGRLATNTGELFFGEGSRLTVL.

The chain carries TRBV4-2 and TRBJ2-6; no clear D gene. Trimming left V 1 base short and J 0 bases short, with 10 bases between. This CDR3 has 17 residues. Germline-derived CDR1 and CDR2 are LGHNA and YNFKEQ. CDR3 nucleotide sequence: TGTGCCAGCAGCCAAGCCGTACGGAGCTCTGGGGCCAACGTCCTGACTTTC. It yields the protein CASSQAVRSSGANVLTF.

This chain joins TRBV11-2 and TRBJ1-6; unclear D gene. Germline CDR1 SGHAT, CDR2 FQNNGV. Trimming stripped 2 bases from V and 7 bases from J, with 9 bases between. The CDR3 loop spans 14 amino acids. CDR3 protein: CASSLFPGNSPLHF. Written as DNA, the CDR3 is TGTGCCAGCAGCTTATTCCCGGGGAATTCACCCCTCCACTTT. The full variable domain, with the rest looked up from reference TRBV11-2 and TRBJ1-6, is EAGVAQSPRYKIIEKRQSVAFWCNPISGHATLYWYQQILGQGPKLLIQFQNNGVVDDSQLPKDRFSAERLKGVDSTLKIQPAKLEDSAVYLCASSLFPGNSPLHFGNGTRLTVT.

The CDR3, as DNA: TGCAGCGCTTCGTTTCCAGGGGGAGGCTACACCTTC. Encoded protein: CSASFPGGGYTF. The chain couples TRBV29-1 to TRBJ1-2, with TRBD1 matching 7 bases. V was clipped by 7 bases and J by 8 bases; unmatched bases: 10. The CDR3 is 12 residues long. CDR1 is SQVTM, CDR2 ANQGSEA, per germline.

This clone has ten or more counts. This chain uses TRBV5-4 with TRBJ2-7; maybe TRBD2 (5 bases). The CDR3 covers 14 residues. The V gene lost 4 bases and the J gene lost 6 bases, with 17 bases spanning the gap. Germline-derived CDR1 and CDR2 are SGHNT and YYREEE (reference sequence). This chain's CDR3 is CASSPGPEAGEQYF. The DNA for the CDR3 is TGTGCCAGCAGCCCCGGGCCAGAGGCGGGCGAGCAGTACTTC.

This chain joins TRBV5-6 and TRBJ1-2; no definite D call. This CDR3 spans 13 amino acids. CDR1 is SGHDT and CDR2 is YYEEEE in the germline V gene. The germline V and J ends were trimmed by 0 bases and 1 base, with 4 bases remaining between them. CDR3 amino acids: CASSLDSNYGYTF. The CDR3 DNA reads TGTGCCAGCAGCTTGGACAGTAACTATGGCTACACCTTC.

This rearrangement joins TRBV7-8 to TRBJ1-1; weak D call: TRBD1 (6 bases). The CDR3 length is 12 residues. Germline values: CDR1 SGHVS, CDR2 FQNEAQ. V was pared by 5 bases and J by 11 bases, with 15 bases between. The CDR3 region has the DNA TGTGCCAGCAGCACCGGGACACCGGAGGCTTTCTTT. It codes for CASSTGTPEAFF. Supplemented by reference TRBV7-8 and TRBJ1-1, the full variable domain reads GAGVSQSPRYKVAKRGQDVALRCDPISGHVSLFWYQQALGQGPEFLTYFQNEAQLDKSGLPSDRFFAERPEGSVSTLKIQRTQQEDSAVYLCASSTGTPEAFFGQGTRLTVV.

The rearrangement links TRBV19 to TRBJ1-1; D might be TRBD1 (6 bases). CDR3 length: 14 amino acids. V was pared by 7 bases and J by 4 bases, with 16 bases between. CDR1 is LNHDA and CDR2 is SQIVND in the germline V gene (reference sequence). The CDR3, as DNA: TGTGCCAGTACCGGACGACCAGGGGTCACTGAAGCTTTCTTT. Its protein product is CASTGRPGVTEAFF.

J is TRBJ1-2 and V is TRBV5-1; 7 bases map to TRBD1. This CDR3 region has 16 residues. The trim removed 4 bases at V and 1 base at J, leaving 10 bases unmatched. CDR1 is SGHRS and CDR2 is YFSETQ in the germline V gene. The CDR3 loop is CASSPGTAGLNYGYTF. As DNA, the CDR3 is TGCGCCAGCAGCCCCGGGACAGCCGGACTTAACTATGGCTACACCTTC.

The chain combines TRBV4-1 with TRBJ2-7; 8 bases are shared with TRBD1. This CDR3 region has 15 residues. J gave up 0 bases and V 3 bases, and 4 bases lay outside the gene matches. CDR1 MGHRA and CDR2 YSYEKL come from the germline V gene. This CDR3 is CASSQGTGASYEQYF. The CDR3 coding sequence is TGCGCCAGCAGCCAGGGGACAGGAGCCTCCTACGAGCAGTACTTC.

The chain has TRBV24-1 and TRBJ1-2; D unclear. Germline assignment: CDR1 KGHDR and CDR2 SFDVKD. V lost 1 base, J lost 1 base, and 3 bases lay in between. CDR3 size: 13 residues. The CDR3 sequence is CATSDFNNYGYTF. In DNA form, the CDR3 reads TGTGCCACCAGTGATTTTAATAACTATGGCTACACCTTC.

CDR3 loop: CASSSLGTDNEKLFF. The CDR3, as DNA: TGTGCCAGTAGTTCCCTCGGGACAGATAATGAAAAACTGTTTTTT. The chain recombines TRBV19 with TRBJ1-4; 7 bases are shared with TRBD1. The ends lost 5 bases at V and 4 bases at J; junction bases unmatched: 7. This CDR3 has 15 amino acids. The germline V gene encodes CDR1 LNHDA and CDR2 SQIVND (reference sequence).

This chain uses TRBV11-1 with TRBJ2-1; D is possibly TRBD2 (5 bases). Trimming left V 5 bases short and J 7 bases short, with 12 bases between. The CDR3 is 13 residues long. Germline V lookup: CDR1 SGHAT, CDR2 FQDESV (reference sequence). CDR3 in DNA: TGTGCCAGCAGCAGGCGGGTCATTAATGAGCAGTTCTTC. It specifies CASSRRVINEQFF.

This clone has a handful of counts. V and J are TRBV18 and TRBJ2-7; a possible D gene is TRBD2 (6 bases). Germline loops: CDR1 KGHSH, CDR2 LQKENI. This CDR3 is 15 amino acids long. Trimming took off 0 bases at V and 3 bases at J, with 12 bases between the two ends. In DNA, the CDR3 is TGTGCCAGCTCACCACCGGCAGGAGGGGTCTACGAGCAGTACTTC. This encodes CASSPPAGGVYEQYF.

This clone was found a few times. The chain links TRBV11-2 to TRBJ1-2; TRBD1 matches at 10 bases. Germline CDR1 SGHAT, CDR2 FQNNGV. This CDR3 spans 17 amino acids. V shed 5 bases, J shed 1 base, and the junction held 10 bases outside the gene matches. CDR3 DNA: TGTGCCAGCAGCAGATCCGGGACAGGGGCGCTTAACTATGGCTACACCTTC. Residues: CASSRSGTGALNYGYTF.

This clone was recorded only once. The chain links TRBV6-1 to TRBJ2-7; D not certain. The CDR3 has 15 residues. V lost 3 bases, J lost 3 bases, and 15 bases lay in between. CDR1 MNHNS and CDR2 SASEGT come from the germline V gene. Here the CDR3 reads CASSDRKQLLYEQYF. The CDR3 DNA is TGTGCCAGCAGTGACAGGAAACAGTTACTCTACGAGCAGTACTTC.

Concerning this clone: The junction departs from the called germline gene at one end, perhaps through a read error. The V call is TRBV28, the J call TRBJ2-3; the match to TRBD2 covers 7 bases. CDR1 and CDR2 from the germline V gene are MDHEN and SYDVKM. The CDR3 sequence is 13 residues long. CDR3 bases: TGCCGCGCTGGGGGGGTTGGCACAGATACGCAGTATTTT. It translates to CRAGGVGTDTQYF.

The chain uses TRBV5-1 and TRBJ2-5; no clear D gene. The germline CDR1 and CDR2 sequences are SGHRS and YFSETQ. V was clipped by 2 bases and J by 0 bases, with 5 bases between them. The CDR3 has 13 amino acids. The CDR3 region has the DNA TGCGCCAGCAGCTTAAGCCACCAAGAGACCCAGTACTTC. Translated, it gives CASSLSHQETQYF.

The CDR3 sequence is CASSPGGGNNSPLHF. The CDR3 nucleotides read TGCGCCAGCAGCCCCGGGGGAGGAAATAATTCACCCCTCCACTTT. The chain employs TRBV5-1 and TRBJ1-6, with TRBD1 as a possible D gene (5 bases). Germline CDR1 and CDR2: SGHRS and YFSETQ. Trimming removed 4 bases at V and 5 bases at J, with 13 bases between. The CDR3 runs to 15 residues.

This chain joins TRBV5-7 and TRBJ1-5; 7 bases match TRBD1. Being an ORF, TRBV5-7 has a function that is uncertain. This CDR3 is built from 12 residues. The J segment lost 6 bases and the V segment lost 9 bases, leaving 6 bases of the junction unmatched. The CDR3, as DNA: TGTGCCATCGCACAGGGGTCTCAGCCCCAGCATTTT. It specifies CAIAQGSQPQHF.